Included here is one T cell receptor (beta chain) sequence, with context. Its antigen is currently unknown. These data belong to a study of OX40 agonist ivuxolimab in advanced cancers. In the study overall: In this trial design, patients received ivuxolimab intravenously at 0.01 to 10 mg/kg every 2 weeks. A mean age of roughly 62 years, range roughly 23 to 85, was recorded, and under 85% were male. Prior anti-PD-1, anti-PD-L1 or anti-CTLA-4 therapy did not bar entry, and 40% had some. Study-wide results and limits: At 0.1 to 3.0 mg/kg and by week 6, CD4+ and CD8+ T cells in the blood had expanded clonally.

The data were produced by immunoSEQ multiplex PCR, yet TCRdb's version contains in-frame clones alone and is incomplete. The top ten hold under 0.65% of the sample, which has around 100,000 clones, around 93% seen once. Trimming shortened V by 5 bases and J by 5 bases, and 17 bases separated the two germline ends. The germline gives CDR1 SEHNR, CDR2 FQNEAQ (reference sequence). The CDR3 sequence is 15 residues long. Sequencing used CD4+ or CD8+ T cells sorted from blood, obtained in a trial of the OX40 agonist ivuxolimab. The sequence came from an adult with an advanced solid tumor such as melanoma, head and neck, liver or kidney cancer. The rearrangement joins TRBV7-9 to TRBJ2-3; D perhaps matches TRBD2 (5 bases). DNA of the CDR3: TGTGCCAGCAGCCGGGAACTAGTCGGGGAAGATACGCAGTATTTT. It specifies CASSRELVGEDTQYF.